This T cell receptor (beta chain) was identified in a study of molecular identifiers for immune sequencing clone quantification. One entry per CDR3 protein, called by TCRdb with MiXCR from the PCR reads. The sample shows several thousand distinct CDR3 sequences, just under 35% of them seen only once. By its share, this clonotype is medium-sized. There are 13 residues in the CDR3. The junction had 9 bases not matched to a gene; V was cut back by 6 bases and J by 9 bases. Germline V gives CDR1 DFQATT, CDR2 SNEGSKA (reference sequence). The rearrangement links TRBV20-1 to TRBJ2-1; 9 bases are shared with TRBD2. The sample taken for sequencing was naive CD8+ T cells from blood, with Jurkat cell RNA spiked in. Subset given: FACS-sorted CD8+CD4-CCR7+CD45RA+ naive T cells. The receptor comes from a human donor in good health. Some libraries in this study had Jurkat cell RNA spiked in. The CDR3 nucleotides read TGCAGTGCAAAGGGACTAGCTTACGTTGAGCAGTTCTTC. Its translation: CSAKGLAYVEQFF.